The 25 T cell receptor beta chains listed next were all sequenced from one sample in a study of T cell repertoires in cytomegalovirus infection. TCRdb used MiXCR to reprocess the reads, holding one entry per CDR3 protein. The sample records 150,000 to 200,000 distinct CDR3 sequences, roughly an eighth being singletons. The source material was PBMCs. The receptors originated from a human donor in good health (CMV status not recorded). Some clones in this sample may be carry-over from other donors' samples.

Many counts were recorded for this clonotype. The J gene is TRBJ2-1, the V gene TRBV7-8; 7 positions match TRBD2. CDR1 is SGHVS and CDR2 is FQNEAQ in the germline V gene. Unmatched junction bases numbered 7, after V lost 2 bases and J lost 6 bases. The CDR3 sequence is 15 residues long. The CDR3 bases are TGTGCCAGCAGCTTATGGACTAGAGGCTCCAATGAGCAGTTCTTC. This translates into CASSLWTRGSNEQFF.

This clonotype has a handful of counts. This rearrangement joins TRBV28 to TRBJ2-3, with D tentatively TRBD2 (6 bases). V lost 5 bases to trimming and J lost 3 bases, with 12 bases between them. The CDR3 runs to 14 residues. Per the germline V gene, CDR1 is MDHEN and CDR2 is SYDVKM. DNA of the CDR3: TGTGCCAGCAGTCACGGGAGAGTGACAGATACGCAGTATTTT. Its translation is CASSHGRVTDTQYF.

This clonotype appeared many times. The CDR3 spells CASSLVTGHAETQYF. CDR3 sequence (DNA): TGTGCCAGCAGCTTAGTCACAGGGCATGCGGAGACCCAGTACTTC. The V call is TRBV7-6, the J call TRBJ2-5, with D perhaps matching TRBD1 (6 bases). The V gene lost 1 base and the J gene lost 5 bases, with 14 bases spanning the gap. Germline CDR1 reads SGHVS; CDR2 reads FNYEAQ. The CDR3 has 15 amino acids.

The gene calls are TRBV12-5 and TRBJ2-2, with D tentatively TRBD2 (6 bases). In germline, CDR1 is LGHNT, CDR2 FRNRAP. V lost 2 bases and J lost 5, with 18 bases in between. This CDR3 is built from 17 residues. The CDR3 sequence is CASGLFVGGRGTGELFF. The CDR3 region has the DNA TGTGCTAGTGGTTTGTTTGTGGGAGGAAGGGGAACCGGGGAGCTGTTTTTT.

The chain joins TRBV20-1 to TRBJ2-1; D is perhaps TRBD2 (5 bases). Germline V gene lookup returns CDR1 DFQATT and CDR2 SNEGSKA (reference sequence). The CDR3 is 14 residues long. Trimming took off 5 bases at V and 12 bases at J, with 23 bases between the two ends. CDR3 DNA sequence: TGCAGTGCTCCCTTAAATTTTAGGGTGAGGGTGCAGTTCTTC. Protein product: CSAPLNFRVRVQFF.

This chain uses TRBV2 with TRBJ2-5; 8 bases match TRBD2. Trimming took 3 bases from V and 4 from J; bases not matched to a gene: 4. From germline, CDR1 is SNHLY and CDR2 FYNNEI. CDR3 length: 14 residues. In DNA, the CDR3 is TGTGCCAGCAGTGAGGCAGCGGGAGTAGAGACCCAGTACTTC. As protein: CASSEAAGVETQYF.

This clonotype appeared a few times. This chain uses TRBV7-9 with TRBJ2-7; D is ambiguous. Looked up from germline, CDR1 is SEHNR and CDR2 is FQNEAQ (reference sequence). Deletions cut 5 bases from V and 0 bases from J, with 11 bases between. The CDR3 contains 14 residues. The CDR3 nucleotides are TGTGCCAGCAGCCCGGCAGGAAGCTCCTACGAGCAGTACTTC. It yields the protein CASSPAGSSYEQYF.

This clonotype occurred many times. This chain joins TRBV6-6 and TRBJ1-1; the match to TRBD1 covers 7 bases. V was clipped by 6 bases and J by 4 bases; unmatched bases: 11. CDR3 length: 15 amino acids. Germline assignment: CDR1 MNHNY and CDR2 SVGAGI (reference sequence). The CDR3 sequence is CASSLLGTVGTEAFF. The CDR3 bases are TGTGCCAGCAGCCTCCTCGGGACAGTCGGCACTGAAGCTTTCTTT.

The V gene is TRBV20-1, the J gene TRBJ2-3, with D perhaps matching TRBD1 or TRBD2 (5 bases each). Trimming left V 6 bases short and J 0 bases short, with 16 bases between. CDR1 and CDR2 (germline): DFQATT, SNEGSKA (reference sequence). The CDR3 extends over 15 amino acids. The CDR3 DNA follows: TGCAGTGCCCGGGACCCAGCTCCTAGCACAGATACGCAGTATTTT. This translates into CSARDPAPSTDTQYF.

This clonotype was observed a handful of times. The gene calls are TRBV5-1 and TRBJ2-1; 11 bases agree with TRBD2. Germline trimming cut 7 bases from V and 3 bases from J; bases unmatched to any gene: 6. Germline V gene data show CDR1 as SGHRS and CDR2 as YFSETQ. This CDR3 region has 15 residues. CDR3 nucleotide sequence: TGCGCCAGCCTTACTAGCGGGAGATACTACAATGAGCAGTTCTTC. This translates into CASLTSGRYYNEQFF.

The sample holds many counts of this clonotype. The CDR3 reads CASIVPNTEAFF. In DNA form, the CDR3 reads TGTGCCAGCATCGTTCCGAACACTGAAGCTTTCTTT. V usage is TRBV7-2 and J usage is TRBJ1-1; D not resolved. Germline values: CDR1 SGHTA, CDR2 FQGNSA. The CDR3 is 12 residues long. With 7 bases removed from V and 1 base from J, the gap between germline ends came to 7 bases.

The sample holds a few counts of this clonotype. The rearrangement uses TRBV27 and TRBJ2-7; D might be TRBD2 (5 bases). The CDR3 extends over 15 amino acids. Trimming cost V 3 bases and J 2 bases, with 14 bases left between them. Germline CDR1 is MNHEY and CDR2 is SMNVEV (reference sequence). CDR3 amino acids: CASSLKASGAYEQYF. The DNA of the CDR3 is TGTGCCAGCAGTTTGAAAGCCTCCGGGGCCTACGAGCAGTACTTC.

In its sample, this clonotype was seen a few times. This sequence joins TRBV4-1 and TRBJ1-5; D gene uncertain. CDR3 length: 15 residues. Germline CDR1 and CDR2: MGHRA and YSYEKL. V lost 0 bases to trimming and J lost 0 bases, with 6 bases between them. The CDR3 region has the DNA TGCGCCAGCAGCCAAGAGCACCTTAGCAATCAGCCCCAGCATTTT. This translates into CASSQEHLSNQPQHF.

In its sample, this clonotype was seen a few times. V is TRBV6-6 and J is TRBJ2-7; the D gene is possibly TRBD2 (6 bases). The CDR3 has 13 residues. The V end was cut by 4 bases, the J end by 3 bases, with 10 bases between. Per the germline V gene, CDR1 is MNHNY and CDR2 is SVGAGI (reference sequence). The chain's CDR3 is CASSWREDYEQYF. CDR3 DNA sequence: TGTGCCAGCAGTTGGAGGGAGGACTACGAGCAGTACTTC.

This clonotype was counted ten times or more. V and J are TRBV7-8 and TRBJ1-1, with D unclear. CDR3 size: 13 residues. Trimming took off 2 bases at V and 5 bases at J, with 9 bases between the two ends. CDR1 and CDR2 from the germline V gene are SGHVS and FQNEAQ. CDR3 nucleotides: TGTGCCAGCAGCTTAAGTCGAGTAACTGAAGCTTTCTTT. Amino acid sequence: CASSLSRVTEAFF.

There are many counts of this clonotype. The chain combines TRBV7-2 with TRBJ2-2, with D possibly being TRBD1 (6 bases). Trimming left V 7 bases short and J 0 bases short, with 12 bases between. The CDR3 has 15 residues. Germline V gives CDR1 SGHTA, CDR2 FQGNSA. The CDR3 protein is CASKTGFANTGELFF. Written as DNA, the CDR3 is TGTGCCAGCAAAACAGGGTTCGCGAACACCGGGGAGCTGTTTTTT.

This clonotype came up a few times. The chain couples TRBV25-1 to TRBJ1-2; D ambiguous. The V end was cut by 5 bases, the J end by 6 bases, with 13 bases between. Germline V gene data show CDR1 as MGHDK and CDR2 as SYGVNS. This CDR3 region has 13 residues. The CDR3 is CASSLRAGDGYTF. The CDR3 DNA follows: TGTGCCAGCAGTCTCCGAGCCGGCGATGGCTACACCTTC.

There are a few counts of this clonotype. The J gene is TRBJ1-2, the V gene TRBV30, with 9 bases that match TRBD1. This CDR3 comprises 14 residues. J gave up 4 bases and V 5 bases, and 8 bases lay outside the gene matches. CDR1 GTSNPN and CDR2 SVGIG come from the germline V gene (reference sequence). CDR3: CAWVGTGSRYGYTF. The DNA of the CDR3 is TGTGCCTGGGTCGGGACAGGGTCTCGCTATGGCTACACCTTC.

This clonotype turned up a few times. This chain connects TRBV5-1 to TRBJ1-6; D is undetermined. The CDR3 length is 14 residues. V lost 2 bases and J lost 9, with 12 bases in between. The germline V gene encodes CDR1 SGHRS and CDR2 YFSETQ. The CDR3 bases are TGCGCCAGCAGCTTCGGCGGGGAAGGTTCACCCCTCCACTTT. Encoded protein: CASSFGGEGSPLHF.

This clonotype has more than one count but fewer than ten. The V call is TRBV20-1, the J call TRBJ1-6; D unresolved. The V and J ends lost 5 bases and 0 bases respectively, with 8 bases between them. The germline CDR1 and CDR2 sequences are DFQATT and SNEGSKA (reference sequence). This CDR3 region has 14 residues. For the CDR3, the DNA is TGCAGTGCTCCCGGGAACTCCTATAATTCACCCCTCCACTTT. It specifies CSAPGNSYNSPLHF.

This clonotype was counted at least ten times. This chain connects TRBV29-1 to TRBJ2-5; no reliable D call. This CDR3 has 15 amino acids. The germline V gene encodes CDR1 SQVTM and CDR2 ANQGSEA. V lost 3 bases and J 4 bases, leaving 18 bases between the germline ends. The CDR3 sequence: CSVDEALQGRETQYF. The CDR3 nucleotides are TGCAGCGTTGATGAGGCCCTTCAAGGCCGAGAGACCCAGTACTTC.

As regards this clonotype: A much larger clone lies a single base off, so this may be a read error. The chain has TRBV4-2 and TRBJ1-1; D remains unclear. CDR1 is LGHNA and CDR2 is YNFKEQ in the germline V gene. V was shortened by 4 bases and J by 4 bases, with 13 bases between the two germline ends. The CDR3 has 14 residues. The CDR3 spells CASSLYTDGTEAFF. The CDR3 DNA reads TGTGCCAGCAGCCTGTACACAGACGGCACTGAAGCTTTCTTT.

There are a few counts of this clonotype. The DNA for the CDR3 is TGCGCCAGCAGCCCACCGGGAGTCTCCTACGAGCAGTACTTC. As protein: CASSPPGVSYEQYF. V is TRBV4-1 and J is TRBJ2-7; a weak D match, TRBD2 (6 bases). Germline CDR1 reads MGHRA; CDR2 reads YSYEKL. The CDR3 runs 14 residues. Trimming removed 4 bases from V and 0 bases from J, with 10 bases in between.

In this sample, this clonotype turned up many times. This chain uses TRBV24-1 with TRBJ2-1; TRBD2 is a possible D gene (7 bases). This CDR3 is 17 amino acids long. The V end lost 3 bases, the J end lost 9 bases, and 23 bases lay between the germline ends. Germline V gene lookup returns CDR1 KGHDR and CDR2 SFDVKD. CDR3 nucleotides: TGTGCCACCAGTGATAGGGGGGAAGTGGGGAGGGGGTTTGAGCAGTTCTTC. Amino acids: CATSDRGEVGRGFEQFF.

This chain connects TRBV29-1 to TRBJ1-2; D call uncertain. V was shortened by 6 bases and J by 5 bases, with 13 bases between the two germline ends. CDR1 is SQVTM, CDR2 ANQGSEA, per germline. The CDR3 spans 12 residues. Written as DNA, the CDR3 is TGCAGCGTCGACCTAGGCCGATATGGCTACACCTTC. Encoded protein: CSVDLGRYGYTF.